This entry is about one TCR beta chain. Antigen unknown. This sample is drawn from a study of T cell responses to AZD1222 COVID-19 vaccine. Study summary: Recipients boosted at about 4 weeks or about 12 weeks are pooled.

Sequenced by immunoSEQ multiplex PCR; TCRdb stores in-frame clones only, minus some. The sample carries about 140,000 clones, about 89% recorded once. Germline lookup yields CDR1 KGHSH and CDR2 LQKENI. Trimming cost V 2 bases and J 7 bases, with 11 bases left between them. This CDR3 contains 13 residues. Study outcomes and limitations: Donors in the cohort were predominantly white British and more often female, and clonal diversity was possibly underestimated.

The rearrangement uses TRBV18 and TRBJ1-2; no definite D call. The clonotype originates from an adult in good health. Specimen: peripheral blood, collected on day 0 of AZD1222 vaccination. The CDR3 reads CASSPTASSGYTF. In DNA form, the CDR3 reads TGTGCCAGCTCACCAACAGCCTCCTCTGGCTACACCTTC.